This T cell receptor beta chain stems from a study of shared clonotypes between healthy human individuals. The study, taken as a whole, reports: Expectations were that clonotype sharing among donors would be affected by sequencing depth. Sorted-subset sequencing, rarefaction showed, was incomplete despite large depth. Sampling included only blood; tissue repertoires likely differ.

Data came from immunoSEQ multiplex PCR; TCRdb stores just in-frame clones and leaves some out. In the table there are some 2.1 million clones, around 96% of which are singletons. The CDR3 extends over 14 amino acids. CDR1 is SGHDT, CDR2 YYEEEE, per germline. V was pared by 0 bases and J by 0 bases, with 7 bases between. With respect to this clone: Its specificity is unknown. Other DNA sequences in the same sample also yield this CDR3.

Terminally differentiated effector memory CD45RA+ cells were left out of the naive CD8 fraction, which was CD45RO-negative and positively selected for CCR7. The clonotype comes from a man between 18 and 35 years old in good health. The sample was naive CD8+ T cells sorted from blood. J is TRBJ2-7 and V is TRBV5-6, with D unresolved. This CDR3 is CASSLGLASYEQYF. The CDR3 DNA reads TGTGCCAGCAGCTTGGGTCTGGCCTCCTACGAGCAGTACTTC. The full variable domain, its missing parts supplied by reference TRBV5-6 and TRBJ2-7, is DAGVTQSPTHLIKTRGQQVTLRCSPKSGHDTVSWYQQALGQGPQFIFQYYEEEERQRGNFPDRFSGHQFPNYSSELNVNALLLGDSALYLCASSLGLASYEQYFGPGTRLTVT.